A selection of T cell receptor beta chains follows, all from one sample in a study of cytomegalovirus exposure and HLA in healthy donors. Assay used: immunoSEQ multiplex PCR; TCRdb lists only in-frame clones, some missing. The sample yields 200,000 or so clones, approximately 87% seen once. Sequencing used PBMCs. These receptor sequences come from a man younger than 40 in good health and CMV-seronegative. Each CDR3 is given with its conserved first and last residue. The order of the fields is J gene, V gene, clone size, D gene, CDR3 length, CDR3 DNA, CDR3 protein. D genes are given only for firm matches. Clone size is shown for a subset of rows, as once, few, many or a class of expanded clone.

TRBJ2-1 TRBV18 NA NA 13 TGTGCCAGCTCACCACCGACATCGGGGGAGCAGTTCTTC CASSPPTSGEQFF
TRBJ2-5 TRBV2 NA TRBD1 14 TGTGCCAGCAGTGCCGGACAGGATCAAGAGACCCAGTACTTC CASSAGQDQETQYF
TRBJ1-5 TRBV28 NA NA 14 TGTGCCAGCATTTTAGGGGGGAGCAATCAGCCCCAGCATTTT CASILGGSNQPQHF
TRBJ2-1 TRBV7-9 NA NA 13 TGTGCCAGCAGGACTAACTCCTACAATGAGCAGTTCTTC CASRTNSYNEQFF
TRBJ2-5 TRBV6-5 NA TRBD2 15 TGTGCCAGCAACTACGTAGGCGGGAGCCAAGAGACCCAGTACTTC CASNYVGGSQETQYF
TRBJ2-5 TRBV10-3 NA TRBD1 16 TGTGCCATCAGTGACAGGGACAGGGGAGGCCAAGAGACCCAGTACTTC CAISDRDRGGQETQYF
TRBJ2-5 TRBV10-3 NA NA 14 TGTGCCATCAGTATTACAGGGAACCAAGAGACCCAGTACTTC CAISITGNQETQYF
TRBJ2-3 TRBV9 NA NA 14 TGTGCCAGCAGCGCCCGGGACATTTCAGATACGCAGTATTTT CASSARDISDTQYF
TRBJ2-5 TRBV28 NA TRBD1 16 TGTGCCAGCAGTTTAGGGACAGGGGGGCTCGGAGAGACCCAGTACTTC CASSLGTGGLGETQYF
TRBJ1-2 TRBV19 NA NA 12 TGTGCCACTCAACCCCCTCGGTATGGCTACACCTTC CATQPPRYGYTF
TRBJ2-1 TRBV28 NA NA 17 TGTGCCAGCATCTCCCCCTCGGGGGAAGAGTCCTACAATGAGCAGTTCTTC CASISPSGEESYNEQFF
TRBJ1-1 TRBV5-5 NA NA 13 TGTGCCAGCAGCGCGAACGTGAACACTGAAGCTTTCTTT CASSANVNTEAFF
TRBJ2-1 TRBV6-5 NA TRBD1 15 TGTGCCAGCAGTTCGGACAGGGGGTTCCACAATGAGCAGTTCTTC CASSSDRGFHNEQFF
TRBJ2-5 TRBV19 NA TRBD1 15 TGTGCCAGCTCTTCGAACAGGGGGATCCAAGAGACCCAGTACTTC CASSSNRGIQETQYF
TRBJ2-1 TRBV4-3 few TRBD1 15 TGCGCCAGCAGCCATCTACAGGGGGGATTCAATGAGCAGTTCTTC CASSHLQGGFNEQFF
TRBJ1-2 TRBV6-1 NA NA 17 TGTGCCAGCAGTGAAGGGGGTCAGGGGTGGCCCAACTATGGCTACACCTTC CASSEGGQGWPNYGYTF
TRBJ2-1 TRBV7-6 once TRBD1 17 TGTGCCAGCAGCTTAGCGGTGACAGGGGGCTCCTACAATGAGCAGTTCTTC CASSLAVTGGSYNEQFF
TRBJ2-7 TRBV28 NA TRBD2 16 TGTGCCAGCAGTTTAGGGACTAGCGGGATGTCCTACGAGCAGTACTTC CASSLGTSGMSYEQYF
TRBJ2-7 TRBV13 NA NA 16 TGTGCCAACAGCTCCCGGGGACACTTGAGCTCCTACGAGCAGTACTTC CANSSRGHLSSYEQYF
TRBJ1-2 TRBV28 NA TRBD1 15 TGTGCCAGCAGCCGTCCCGGGACAGGGGACTATGGCTACACCTTC CASSRPGTGDYGYTF
TRBJ1-4 TRBV4-1 NA NA 15 TGCGCCAGCAGCCAAGGAGGTCAGGGTCGGGAAAAACTGTTTTTT CASSQGGQGREKLFF
TRBJ1-4 TRBV2 NA NA 14 TGTGCCAGCAGTACCAGGGGTATAATTGAAAAACTGTTTTTT CASSTRGIIEKLFF